This TCR beta chain was sequenced during a study of blood T cell repertoires in COVID-19. All enrollees were roughly 18 to 95 years old and from roughly 22 US areas. In the original analysis: How many nucleated cells were present was estimated from reference gene primer amplification. Data came from immunoSEQ multiplex PCR; TCRdb stores just in-frame clones and leaves some out. V and J calls plus clone size are reproduced from that table; the DNA served to infer D and trimming. Found here are about 280,000 clones, roughly 80% of them singletons; the top ten hold about 5%. Germline V gives CDR1 MDHEN, CDR2 SYDVKM. The ends were cut back, 4 bases at V and 14 bases at J, with 23 bases in the middle. CDR3 length equals 14 residues.

This chain links TRBV28 with TRBJ1-1; D unresolved. This receptor was identified in a man between 35 and 55 years old who had been exposed to COVID-19. Material for sequencing was PBMCs or T cells enriched from blood (not recorded which). The CDR3 sequence is CASSSVVVTAGRFF. CDR3 in DNA: TGTGCCAGCAGTTCCGTGGTTGTCACAGCAGGTCGATTCTTT. Full variable domain (remainder filled in from reference TRBV28 and TRBJ1-1): DVKVTQSSRYLVKRTGEKVFLECVQDMDHENMFWYRQDPGLGLRLIYFSYDVKMKEKGDIPEGYSVSREKKERFSLILESASTNQTSMYLCASSSVVVTAGRFFGQGTRLTVV.